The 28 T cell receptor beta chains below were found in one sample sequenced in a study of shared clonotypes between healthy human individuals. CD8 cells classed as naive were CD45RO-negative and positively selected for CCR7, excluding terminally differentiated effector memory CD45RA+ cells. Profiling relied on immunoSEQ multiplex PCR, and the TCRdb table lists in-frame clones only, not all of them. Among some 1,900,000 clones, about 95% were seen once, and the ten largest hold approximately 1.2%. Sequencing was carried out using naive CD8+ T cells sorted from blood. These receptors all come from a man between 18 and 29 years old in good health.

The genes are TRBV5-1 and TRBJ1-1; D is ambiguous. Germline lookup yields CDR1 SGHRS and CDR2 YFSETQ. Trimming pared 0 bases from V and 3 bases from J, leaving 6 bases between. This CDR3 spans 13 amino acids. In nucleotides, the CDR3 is TGCGCCAGCAGCTTGGGCTCTTACACTGAAGCTTTCTTT. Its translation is CASSLGSYTEAFF.

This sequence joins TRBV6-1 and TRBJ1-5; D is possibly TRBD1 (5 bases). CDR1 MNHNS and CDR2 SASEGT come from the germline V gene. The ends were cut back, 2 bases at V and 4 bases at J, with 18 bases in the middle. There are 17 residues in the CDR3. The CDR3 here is CASSEPRGATGNQPQHF. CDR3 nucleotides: TGTGCCAGCAGTGAACCCCGCGGGGCGACGGGAAATCAGCCCCAGCATTTT.

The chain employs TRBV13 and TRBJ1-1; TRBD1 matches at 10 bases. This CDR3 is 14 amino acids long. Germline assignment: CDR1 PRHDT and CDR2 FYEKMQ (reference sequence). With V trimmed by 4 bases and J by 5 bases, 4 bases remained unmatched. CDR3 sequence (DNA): TGTGCCAGCAGCTGGGGGACAGGGGAAACTGAAGCTTTCTTT. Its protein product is CASSWGTGETEAFF.

The CDR3 loop reads CASSPSGGFVVGYTF. Written as DNA, the CDR3 is TGTGCCAGCAGTCCTAGTGGGGGATTCGTGGTCGGCTACACCTTC. This sequence joins TRBV9 and TRBJ1-2, with D perhaps TRBD1 (5 bases). Germline CDR1 and CDR2: SGDLS and YYNGEE. Trimming took 5 bases from V and 8 from J, leaving 22 bases between them. The CDR3 has 15 residues. Using reference TRBV9 and TRBJ1-2 for the parts outside the CDR3, the full variable domain is DSGVTQTPKHLITATGQRVTLRCSPRSGDLSVYWYQQSLDQGLQFLIQYYNGEERAKGNILERFSAQQFPDLHSELNLSSLELGDSALYFCASSPSGGFVVGYTFGSGTRLTVV.

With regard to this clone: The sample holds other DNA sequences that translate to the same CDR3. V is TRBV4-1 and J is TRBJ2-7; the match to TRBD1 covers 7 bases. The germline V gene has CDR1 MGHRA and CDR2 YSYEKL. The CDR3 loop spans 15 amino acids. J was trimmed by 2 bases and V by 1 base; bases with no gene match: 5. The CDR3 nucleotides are TGCGCCAGCAGCCAAGGAACAGGGGCTACCTACGAGCAGTACTTC. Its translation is CASSQGTGATYEQYF.

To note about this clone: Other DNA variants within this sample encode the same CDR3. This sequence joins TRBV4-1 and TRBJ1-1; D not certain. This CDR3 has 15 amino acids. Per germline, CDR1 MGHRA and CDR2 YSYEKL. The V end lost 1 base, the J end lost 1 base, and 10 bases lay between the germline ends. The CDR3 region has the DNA TGCGCCAGCAGCCAAGGCCGGGAAGGGAACACTGAAGCTTTCTTT. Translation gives CASSQGREGNTEAFF.

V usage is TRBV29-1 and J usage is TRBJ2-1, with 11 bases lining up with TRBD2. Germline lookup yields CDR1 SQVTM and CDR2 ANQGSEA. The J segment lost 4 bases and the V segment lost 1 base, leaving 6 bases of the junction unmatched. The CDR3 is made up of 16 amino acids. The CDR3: CSVEGSTSGSYNEQFF. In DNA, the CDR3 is TGCAGCGTTGAAGGCAGTACTAGCGGGAGTTACAATGAGCAGTTCTTC.

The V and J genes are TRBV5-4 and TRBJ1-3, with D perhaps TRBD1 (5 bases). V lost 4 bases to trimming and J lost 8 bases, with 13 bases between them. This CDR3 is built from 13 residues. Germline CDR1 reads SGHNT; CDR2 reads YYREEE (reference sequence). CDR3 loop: CASSHRLQDTIYF. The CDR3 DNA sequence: TGTGCCAGCAGCCATAGATTACAGGACACCATATATTTT.

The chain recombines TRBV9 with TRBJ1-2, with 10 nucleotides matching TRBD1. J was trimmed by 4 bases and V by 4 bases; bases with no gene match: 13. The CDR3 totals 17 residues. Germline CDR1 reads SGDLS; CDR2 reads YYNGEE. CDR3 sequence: CASSRVADRDRGYGYTF. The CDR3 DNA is TGTGCCAGCAGCCGCGTAGCGGACAGGGACAGGGGCTATGGCTACACCTTC. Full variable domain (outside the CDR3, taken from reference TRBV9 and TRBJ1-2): DSGVTQTPKHLITATGQRVTLRCSPRSGDLSVYWYQQSLDQGLQFLIQYYNGEERAKGNILERFSAQQFPDLHSELNLSSLELGDSALYFCASSRVADRDRGYGYTFGSGTRLTVV.

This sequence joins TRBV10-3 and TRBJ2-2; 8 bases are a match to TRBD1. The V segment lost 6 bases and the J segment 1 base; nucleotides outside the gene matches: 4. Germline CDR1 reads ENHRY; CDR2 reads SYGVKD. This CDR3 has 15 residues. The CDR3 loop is CAISDGTGNTGELFF. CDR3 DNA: TGTGCCATCAGCGACGGGACAGGGAACACCGGGGAGCTGTTTTTT.

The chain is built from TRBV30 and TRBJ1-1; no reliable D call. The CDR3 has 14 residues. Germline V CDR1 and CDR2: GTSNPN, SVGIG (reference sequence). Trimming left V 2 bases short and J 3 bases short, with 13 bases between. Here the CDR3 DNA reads TGTGCCTGGAGTCTTCGAATCGGGGACACTGAAGCTTTCTTT. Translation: CAWSLRIGDTEAFF.

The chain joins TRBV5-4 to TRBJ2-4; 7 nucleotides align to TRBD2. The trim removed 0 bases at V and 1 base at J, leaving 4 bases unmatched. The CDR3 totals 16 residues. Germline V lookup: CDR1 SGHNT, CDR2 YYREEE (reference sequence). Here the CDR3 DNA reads TGTGCCAGCAGCTTGGAGGGCGGGGGTGCCAAAAACATTCAGTACTTC. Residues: CASSLEGGGAKNIQYF.

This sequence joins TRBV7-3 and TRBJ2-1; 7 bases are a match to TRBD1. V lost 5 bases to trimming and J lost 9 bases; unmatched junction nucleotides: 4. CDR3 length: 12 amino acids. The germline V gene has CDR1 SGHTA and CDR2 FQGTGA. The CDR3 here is CASSPTGTEQFF. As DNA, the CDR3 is TGTGCCAGCAGCCCGACAGGGACTGAGCAGTTCTTC.

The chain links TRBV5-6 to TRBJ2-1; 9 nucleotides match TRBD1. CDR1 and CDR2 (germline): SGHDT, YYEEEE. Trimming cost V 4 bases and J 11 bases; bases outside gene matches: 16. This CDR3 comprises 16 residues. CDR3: CASSMGGQGKFGQQFF. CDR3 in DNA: TGTGCCAGCAGCATGGGGGGACAGGGAAAGTTTGGTCAGCAGTTCTTC.

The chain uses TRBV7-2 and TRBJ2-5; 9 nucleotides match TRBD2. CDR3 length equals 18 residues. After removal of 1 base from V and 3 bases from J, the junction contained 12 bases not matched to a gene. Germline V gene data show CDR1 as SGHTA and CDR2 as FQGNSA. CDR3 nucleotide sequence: TGTGCCAGCAGCTTAGAAGTGGCTGAGCGGGAGGACGAAGAGACCCAGTACTTC. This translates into CASSLEVAEREDEETQYF.

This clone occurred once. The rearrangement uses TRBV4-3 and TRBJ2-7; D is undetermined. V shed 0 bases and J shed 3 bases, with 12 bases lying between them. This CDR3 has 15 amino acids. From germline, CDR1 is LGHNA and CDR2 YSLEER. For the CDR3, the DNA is TGCGCCAGCAGCCAAGATCACGGATACCTCTACGAGCAGTACTTC. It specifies CASSQDHGYLYEQYF.

DNA for the CDR3: TGTGCCAGCAGAGAGGACAGAAAGCTCTATGGCTACACCTTC. It encodes CASREDRKLYGYTF. The V call is TRBV25-1, the J call TRBJ1-2; the D gene is possibly TRBD1 (6 bases). The CDR3 extends over 14 amino acids. Deletions cut 6 bases from V and 4 bases from J, with 15 bases between. CDR1 is MGHDK and CDR2 is SYGVNS in the germline V gene.

The CDR3 is CASSPLQVGREGEQFF. The CDR3 DNA sequence: TGTGCCAGCAGTCCCCTACAGGTTGGTCGGGAAGGTGAGCAGTTCTTC. The J gene is TRBJ2-1, the V gene TRBV27; D possibly matches TRBD1 or TRBD2 (5 bases each). This CDR3 region has 16 residues. Germline V CDR1 and CDR2: MNHEY, SMNVEV (reference sequence). Trimming took 5 bases from V and 9 from J, leaving 23 bases between them.

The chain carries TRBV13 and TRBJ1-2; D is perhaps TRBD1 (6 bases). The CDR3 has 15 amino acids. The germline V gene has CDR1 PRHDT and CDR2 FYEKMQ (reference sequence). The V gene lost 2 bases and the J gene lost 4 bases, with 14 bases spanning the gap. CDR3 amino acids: CASSLSGGGGYGYTF. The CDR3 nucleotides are TGTGCCAGCAGCTTATCGGGGGGCGGCGGCTATGGCTACACCTTC. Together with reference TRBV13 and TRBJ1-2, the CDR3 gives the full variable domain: AAGVIQSPRHLIKEKRETATLKCYPIPRHDTVYWYQQGPGQDPQFLISFYEKMQSDKGSIPDRFSAQQFSDYHSELNMSSLELGDSALYFCASSLSGGGGYGYTFGSGTRLTVV.

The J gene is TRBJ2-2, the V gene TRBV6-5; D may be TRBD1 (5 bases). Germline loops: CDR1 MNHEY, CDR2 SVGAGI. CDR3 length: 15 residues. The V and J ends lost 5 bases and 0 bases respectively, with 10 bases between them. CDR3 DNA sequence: TGTGCCAGCAGTCAACAGGACCCGAACACCGGGGAGCTGTTTTTT. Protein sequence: CASSQQDPNTGELFF.

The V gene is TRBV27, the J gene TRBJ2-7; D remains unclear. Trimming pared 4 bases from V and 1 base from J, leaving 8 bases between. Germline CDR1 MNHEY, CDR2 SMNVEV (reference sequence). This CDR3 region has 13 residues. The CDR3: CASSSKISYEQYF. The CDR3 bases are TGTGCCAGCAGTTCCAAAATTTCCTACGAGCAGTACTTC.

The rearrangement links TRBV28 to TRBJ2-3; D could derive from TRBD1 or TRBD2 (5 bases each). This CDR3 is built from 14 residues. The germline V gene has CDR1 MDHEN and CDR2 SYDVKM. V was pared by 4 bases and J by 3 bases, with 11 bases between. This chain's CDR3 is CASSSLGATDTQYF. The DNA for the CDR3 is TGTGCCAGCAGTTCACTCGGGGCAACAGATACGCAGTATTTT.

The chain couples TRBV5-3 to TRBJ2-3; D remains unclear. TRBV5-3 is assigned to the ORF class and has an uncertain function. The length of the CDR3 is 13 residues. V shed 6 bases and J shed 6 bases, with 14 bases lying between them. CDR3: CARTDKNSDTQYF. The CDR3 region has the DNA TGTGCCAGAACCGATAAGAATTCGGATACGCAGTATTTT.

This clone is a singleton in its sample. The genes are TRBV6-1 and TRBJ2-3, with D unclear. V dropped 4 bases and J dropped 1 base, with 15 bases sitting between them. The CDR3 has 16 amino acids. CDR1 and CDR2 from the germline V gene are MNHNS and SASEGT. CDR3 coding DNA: TGTGCCAGCAGTGTAGGTCTGACCTCTGGCACAGATACGCAGTATTTT. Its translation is CASSVGLTSGTDTQYF.

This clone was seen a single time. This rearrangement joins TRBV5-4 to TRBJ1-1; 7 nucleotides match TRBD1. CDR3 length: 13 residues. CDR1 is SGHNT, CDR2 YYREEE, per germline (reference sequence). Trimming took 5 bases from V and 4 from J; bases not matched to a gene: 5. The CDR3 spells CASRHDRATEAFF. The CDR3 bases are TGTGCCAGCAGACATGACAGGGCCACTGAAGCTTTCTTT.

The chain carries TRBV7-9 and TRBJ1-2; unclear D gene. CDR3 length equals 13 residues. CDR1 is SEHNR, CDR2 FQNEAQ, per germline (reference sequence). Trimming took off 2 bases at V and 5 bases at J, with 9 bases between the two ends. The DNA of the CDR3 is TGTGCCAGCAGCTTATTGGCTGATTATGGCTACACCTTC. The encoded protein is CASSLLADYGYTF.

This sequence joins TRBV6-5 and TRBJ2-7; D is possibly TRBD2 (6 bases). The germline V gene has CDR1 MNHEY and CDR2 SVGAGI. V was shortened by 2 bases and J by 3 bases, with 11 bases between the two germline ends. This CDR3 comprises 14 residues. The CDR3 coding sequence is TGTGCCAGCAGTTACGACGGGGGATACTACGAGCAGTACTTC. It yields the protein CASSYDGGYYEQYF.

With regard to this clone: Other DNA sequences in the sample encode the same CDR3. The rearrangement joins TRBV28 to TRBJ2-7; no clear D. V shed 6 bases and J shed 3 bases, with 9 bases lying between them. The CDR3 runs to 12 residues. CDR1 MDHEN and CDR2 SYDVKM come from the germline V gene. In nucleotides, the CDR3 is TGTGCCAGCAGCCCAGGCCTCTACGAGCAGTACTTC. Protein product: CASSPGLYEQYF. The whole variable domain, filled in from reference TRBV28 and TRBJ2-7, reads DVKVTQSSRYLVKRTGEKVFLECVQDMDHENMFWYRQDPGLGLRLIYFSYDVKMKEKGDIPEGYSVSREKKERFSLILESASTNQTSMYLCASSPGLYEQYFGPGTRLTVT.